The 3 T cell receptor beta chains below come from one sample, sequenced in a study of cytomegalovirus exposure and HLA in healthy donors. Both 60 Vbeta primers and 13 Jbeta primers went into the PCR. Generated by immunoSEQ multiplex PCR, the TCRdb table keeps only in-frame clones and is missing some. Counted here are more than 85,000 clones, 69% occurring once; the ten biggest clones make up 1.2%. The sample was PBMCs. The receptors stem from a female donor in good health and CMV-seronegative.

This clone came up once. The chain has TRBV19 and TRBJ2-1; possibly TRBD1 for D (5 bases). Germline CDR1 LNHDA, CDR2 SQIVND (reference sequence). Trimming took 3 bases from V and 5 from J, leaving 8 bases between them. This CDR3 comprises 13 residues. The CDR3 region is CASSMGQNNEQFF. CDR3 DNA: TGTGCCAGTAGTATGGGGCAGAACAATGAGCAGTTCTTC. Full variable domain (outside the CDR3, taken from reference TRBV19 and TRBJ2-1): DGGITQSPKYLFRKEGQNVTLSCEQNLNHDAMYWYRQDPGQGLRLIYYSQIVNDFQKGDIAEGYSVSREKKESFPLTVTSAQKNPTAFYLCASSMGQNNEQFFGPGTRLTVL.

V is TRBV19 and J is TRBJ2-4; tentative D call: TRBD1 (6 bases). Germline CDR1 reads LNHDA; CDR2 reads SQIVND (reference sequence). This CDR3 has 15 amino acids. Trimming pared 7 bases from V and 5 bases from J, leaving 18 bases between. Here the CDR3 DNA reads TGTGCCAGTAAGGGGGACCGGGAACGGGAAAACATTCAGTACTTC. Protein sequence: CASKGDRERENIQYF.

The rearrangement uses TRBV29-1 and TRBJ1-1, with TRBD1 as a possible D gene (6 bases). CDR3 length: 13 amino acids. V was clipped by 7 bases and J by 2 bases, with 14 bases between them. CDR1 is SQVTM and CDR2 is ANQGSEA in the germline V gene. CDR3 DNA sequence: TGCAGCGCTTACCGACAGGTTAACACTGAAGCTTTCTTT. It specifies CSAYRQVNTEAFF.